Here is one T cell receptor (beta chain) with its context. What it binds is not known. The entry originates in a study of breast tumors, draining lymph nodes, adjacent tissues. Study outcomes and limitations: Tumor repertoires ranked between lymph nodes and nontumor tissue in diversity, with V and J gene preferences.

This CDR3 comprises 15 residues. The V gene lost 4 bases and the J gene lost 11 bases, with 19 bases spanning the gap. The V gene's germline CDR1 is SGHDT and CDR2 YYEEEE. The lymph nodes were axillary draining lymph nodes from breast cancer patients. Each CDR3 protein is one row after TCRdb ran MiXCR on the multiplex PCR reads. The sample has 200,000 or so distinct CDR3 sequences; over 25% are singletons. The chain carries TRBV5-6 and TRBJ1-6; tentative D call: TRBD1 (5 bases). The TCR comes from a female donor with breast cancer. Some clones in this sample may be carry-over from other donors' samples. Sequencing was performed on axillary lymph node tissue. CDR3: CASSQGVDPGAPLHF. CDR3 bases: TGTGCCAGCAGCCAAGGGGTGGACCCAGGAGCACCCCTCCACTTT.